What follows are 8 T cell receptor beta chains derived from one specimen sequenced in a study of blood T cell repertoires in COVID-19. Sequencing was performed with immunoSEQ multiplex PCR; in TCRdb, only in-frame clones are kept and a portion is missing. The sample includes roughly 250,000 clones, approximately 78% of them seen just once. The sequenced sample consisted of peripheral blood. These receptors were taken from a woman aged 60 to 75 with active or convalescent COVID-19.

The chain carries TRBV2 and TRBJ1-1; perhaps TRBD1 as D (6 bases). CDR1 is SNHLY and CDR2 is FYNNEI in the germline V gene. The CDR3 loop spans 18 amino acids. V lost 7 bases, J lost 0 bases, and 24 bases lay in between. The CDR3 loop is CASNPGGTQGPVNTEAFF. The CDR3 nucleotides are TGTGCCAGCAACCCTGGTGGTACACAGGGCCCCGTGAACACTGAAGCTTTCTTT.

This clone was seen only once. This chain joins TRBV28 and TRBJ1-2; TRBD1 might be the D (6 bases). Germline V gene sequence: CDR1 MDHEN, CDR2 SYDVKM. The CDR3 spans 14 residues. With 5 bases removed from V and 7 bases from J, the gap between germline ends came to 17 bases. CDR3 residues: CASSPSGTRSGYTF. The CDR3 coding sequence is TGTGCCAGCAGTCCCTCTGGGACACGGAGTGGCTACACCTTC.

V and J are TRBV4-1 and TRBJ2-5; a possible D gene is TRBD2 (7 bases). V was shortened by 3 bases and J by 5 bases, with 19 bases between the two germline ends. The CDR3 runs 16 residues. CDR1 and CDR2 from the germline V gene are MGHRA and YSYEKL. The CDR3 here is CASSQTGGHLGETQYF. As DNA, the CDR3 is TGCGCCAGCAGCCAGACGGGGGGCCATCTAGGGGAGACCCAGTACTTC.

The chain links TRBV2 to TRBJ2-5; D is undetermined. The CDR3 has 13 amino acids. Trimming stripped 2 bases from V and 7 bases from J, with 11 bases between. The germline gives CDR1 SNHLY, CDR2 FYNNEI. CDR3 sequence reads: CASSERLIGTQYF. CDR3 DNA: TGTGCCAGCAGTGAACGTCTAATCGGGACCCAGTACTTC. Looking up the rest from reference TRBV2 and TRBJ2-5 gives the full variable domain: EPEVTQTPSHQVTQMGQEVILRCVPISNHLYFYWYRQILGQKVEFLVSFYNNEISEKSEIFDDQFSVERPDGSNFTLKIRSTKLEDSAMYFCASSERLIGTQYFGPGTRLLVL.

The V gene is TRBV18, the J gene TRBJ2-5, with TRBD2 matching 10 bases. Trimming at V came to 1 base and at J to 2 bases, leaving 7 bases not matched to a gene. This CDR3 has 17 residues. From germline, CDR1 is KGHSH and CDR2 LQKENI. The CDR3 protein is CASSPLAGGLRQETQYF. CDR3 DNA sequence: TGTGCCAGCTCACCACTAGCGGGGGGTCTGAGACAAGAGACCCAGTACTTC. The whole variable domain, remainder taken from reference TRBV18 and TRBJ2-5, is NAGVMQNPRHLVRRRGQEARLRCSPMKGHSHVYWYRQLPEEGLKFMVYLQKENIIDESGMPKERFSAEFPKEGPSILRIQQVVRGDSAAYFCASSPLAGGLRQETQYFGPGTRLLVL.

The V and J genes are TRBV10-3 and TRBJ1-2, with D possibly being TRBD1 (6 bases). CDR3 length: 13 amino acids. Trimming stripped 5 bases from V and 2 bases from J, with 9 bases between. Germline V lookup: CDR1 ENHRY, CDR2 SYGVKD. DNA for the CDR3: TGTGCCATCAGTAGCGGACAGAACTATGGCTACACCTTC. This encodes CAISSGQNYGYTF.

The chain couples TRBV6-2 or TRBV6-3 to TRBJ2-5, with 7 bases identical to TRBD2. Germline lookup yields CDR1 MNHEY and CDR2 SVGEGT. This CDR3 has 15 residues. V lost 5 bases to trimming and J lost 2 bases; unmatched junction nucleotides: 8. The CDR3 region is CASSIAGGGQETQYF. DNA for the CDR3: TGTGCCAGCAGTATCGCTGGGGGGGGACAAGAGACCCAGTACTTC.

The chain carries TRBV30 and TRBJ1-1, with a possible D match to TRBD1 (5 bases). Looked up from germline, CDR1 is GTSNPN and CDR2 is SVGIG (reference sequence). CDR3 length: 14 residues. V lost 3 bases to trimming and J lost 3 bases, with 14 bases between them. The CDR3 loop is CAWRGRGPDTEAFF. The DNA for the CDR3 is TGTGCCTGGAGGGGGAGGGGCCCGGACACTGAAGCTTTCTTT.